What follows are 7 T cell receptor beta chains derived from one specimen sequenced in a study of T cell responses to AZD1222 COVID-19 vaccine. Assay used: immunoSEQ multiplex PCR; TCRdb lists only in-frame clones, some missing. The data show about 180,000 clones, with around 88% seen just once and 11% held by the top ten. The sample consisted of peripheral blood, taken 28 days after the second AZD1222 dose. These receptor sequences come from an adult who received the AZD1222 COVID-19 vaccine.

Only a few counts were recorded for this clone. The CDR3 nucleotides read TGTGCCAGCAGCTCCCTACGCGGGGGAGGCGGGGAGCTGTTTTTT. As protein: CASSSLRGGGGELFF. The chain carries TRBV5-6 and TRBJ2-2, with 7 positions matching TRBD2. The ends lost 3 bases at V and 7 bases at J; junction bases unmatched: 9. CDR1 is SGHDT, CDR2 YYEEEE, per germline. The CDR3 is 15 residues long.

The chain recombines TRBV28 with TRBJ1-6; D is ambiguous. The CDR3 spans 14 residues. Trimming stripped 7 bases from V and 4 bases from J, with 11 bases between. In germline, CDR1 is MDHEN, CDR2 SYDVKM. The CDR3 protein is CASTPPGYNSPLHF. CDR3 in DNA: TGTGCCAGCACTCCCCCTGGGTATAATTCACCCCTCCACTTT.

V is TRBV5-4 and J is TRBJ2-7; D gene ambiguous. The length of the CDR3 is 14 residues. Germline CDR1 reads SGHNT; CDR2 reads YYREEE (reference sequence). Between the trimmed V and J ends, which lost 5 bases and 0 bases, there was a span of 12 bases. This chain's CDR3 is CASSSTRSSYEQYF. The CDR3, as DNA: TGTGCCAGCAGTTCGACACGGAGCTCCTACGAGCAGTACTTC.

DNA for the CDR3: TGTGCCAGCAGCCAAGATCGACAGGGGAGGAGAGCTTTCTTT. It translates to CASSQDRQGRRAFF. V gene TRBV4-2 combines with J gene TRBJ1-1; 8 bases align to TRBD1. Germline values: CDR1 LGHNA, CDR2 YNFKEQ. The CDR3 runs 14 residues. The V segment lost 0 bases and the J segment 10 bases; nucleotides outside the gene matches: 7.

The J gene is TRBJ2-7, the V gene TRBV6-5, with D hard to call. The CDR3 runs to 14 residues. Germline V gene lookup returns CDR1 MNHEY and CDR2 SVGAGI. The V gene lost 2 bases and the J gene lost 2 bases, with 10 bases spanning the gap. For the CDR3, the DNA is TGTGCCAGCAGTTACCGCGGCGGCCCCTACGAGCAGTACTTC. It codes for CASSYRGGPYEQYF.

The chain recombines TRBV6-5 with TRBJ2-5, with D possibly being TRBD1 (5 bases). The CDR3 covers 15 residues. V lost 0 bases and J 1 base, leaving 9 bases between the germline ends. The V gene's germline CDR1 is MNHEY and CDR2 SVGAGI. CDR3 amino acids: CASSYSSQGQETQYF. The CDR3 bases are TGTGCCAGCAGTTACTCGTCTCAGGGCCAAGAGACCCAGTACTTC.

The J gene is TRBJ1-1, the V gene TRBV7-2; D is undetermined. Germline assignment: CDR1 SGHTA and CDR2 FQGNSA. Deletions cut 3 bases from V and 3 bases from J, with 8 bases between. CDR3 length equals 13 residues. CDR3 nucleotide sequence: TGTGCCAGCAGCTTGGGGTTTGACACTGAAGCTTTCTTT. This sequence encodes CASSLGFDTEAFF.